The 13 T cell receptor beta chains in this list originate from one sample, sequenced in a study of blood T cell repertoires in COVID-19. Here immunoSEQ multiplex PCR was the method, and the copy in TCRdb shows in-frame clones only, minus some. The data show 56,000 or so clones, with 84% seen just once and approximately 12% held by the top ten. The sample comprised peripheral blood. These receptors were obtained from a woman aged 80 or over with acute or convalescent COVID-19.

V gene TRBV9 combines with J gene TRBJ1-5; weak D call: TRBD1 (5 bases). Per the germline V gene, CDR1 is SGDLS and CDR2 is YYNGEE. The CDR3 is 15 residues long. With 0 bases removed from V and 4 bases from J, the gap between germline ends came to 11 bases. The CDR3 coding sequence is TGTGCCAGCAGCGTAGGGCAGGGCTGGAATCAGCCCCAGCATTTT. Amino acids: CASSVGQGWNQPQHF. Complete variable domain (other parts from reference TRBV9 and TRBJ1-5): DSGVTQTPKHLITATGQRVTLRCSPRSGDLSVYWYQQSLDQGLQFLIQYYNGEERAKGNILERFSAQQFPDLHSELNLSSLELGDSALYFCASSVGQGWNQPQHFGDGTRLSIL.

The chain is built from TRBV6-5 and TRBJ1-6, with 7 bases that match TRBD1. This CDR3 is 15 amino acids long. V lost 5 bases and J lost 7; bases outside the gene matches: 8. From germline, CDR1 is MNHEY and CDR2 SVGAGI. Here the CDR3 DNA reads TGTGCCAGCAGTCTCTCAGGGGGAGAGAATTCACCCCTCCACTTT. Translated, it gives CASSLSGGENSPLHF.

This chain connects TRBV10-2 to TRBJ2-7; perhaps TRBD2 as D (5 bases). Germline CDR1 is WSHSY and CDR2 is SAAADI. Trimming pared 6 bases from V and 2 bases from J, leaving 14 bases between. This CDR3 region has 14 residues. CDR3 protein: CASRDLTPAYEQYF. The CDR3, as DNA: TGCGCCAGCAGGGACTTGACTCCAGCCTACGAGCAGTACTTC.

J is TRBJ1-1 and V is TRBV12-3 or TRBV12-4; D unclear. The ends were cut back, 5 bases at V and 1 base at J, with 5 bases in the middle. This CDR3 region has 12 residues. The CDR3 DNA follows: TGTGCCAGCAGTCAGTCGAACACTGAAGCTTTCTTT. It is translated as CASSQSNTEAFF.

A single count supports this clone. The chain joins TRBV9 to TRBJ2-1; tentative D call: TRBD1 (6 bases). The germline V gene encodes CDR1 SGDLS and CDR2 YYNGEE. The CDR3 spans 14 residues. The ends were cut back, 3 bases at V and 7 bases at J, with 14 bases in the middle. CDR3 DNA sequence: TGTGCCAGCAGCGGGGCAGGGACAAGGAATGAGCAGTTCTTC. Translated: CASSGAGTRNEQFF.

The chain uses TRBV10-1 and TRBJ2-1, with 8 bases that match TRBD2. Germline CDR1 and CDR2: WNHNN and SYGVQD (reference sequence). This CDR3 is built from 13 residues. Germline trimming cut 7 bases from V and 8 bases from J; bases unmatched to any gene: 7. CDR3 nucleotide sequence: TGCGCCAGCACCGGGGGGGTTTGCGATGAGCAGTTCTTC. It encodes CASTGGVCDEQFF.

The gene calls are TRBV10-2 and TRBJ1-6; D is unresolved. The CDR3 sequence is 13 residues long. Germline V gives CDR1 WSHSY, CDR2 SAAADI. Trimming removed 8 bases from V and 7 bases from J, with 12 bases in between. In DNA, the CDR3 is TGCGCCAGCCTGAGTTACGGGAATTCACCCCTCCACTTT. It is translated as CASLSYGNSPLHF.

This chain links TRBV7-8 with TRBJ1-3, with D perhaps TRBD1 (5 bases). V was clipped by 2 bases and J by 4 bases, with 12 bases between them. This CDR3 spans 15 amino acids. Germline V gene lookup returns CDR1 SGHVS and CDR2 FQNEAQ. In DNA, the CDR3 is TGTGCCAGCAGCTTACCAGGGCGAGAAGGAAACACCATATATTTT. It yields the protein CASSLPGREGNTIYF.

CDR3 in amino acids: CSVERLGGAFF. The CDR3, as DNA: TGCAGCGTTGAAAGGCTAGGTGGGGCTTTCTTT. The J gene is TRBJ1-1, the V gene TRBV29-1, with D hard to call. Germline CDR1 and CDR2: SQVTM and ANQGSEA. This CDR3 comprises 11 residues. V shed 2 bases and J shed 11 bases, with 12 bases lying between them.

V usage is TRBV7-2 and J usage is TRBJ2-7, with D unresolved. Germline V CDR1 and CDR2: SGHTA, FQGNSA. V lost 3 bases, J lost 7 bases, and 13 bases lay in between. This CDR3 region has 13 residues. In DNA form, the CDR3 reads TGTGCCAGCAGCTTTTTGGGCTCTTGGGAGCAGTACTTC. Its protein product is CASSFLGSWEQYF.

The chain carries TRBV15 and TRBJ1-6; a weak D match, TRBD1 (5 bases). The CDR3 contains 16 residues. Germline CDR1 LNHNV, CDR2 YYDKDF (reference sequence). Trimming shortened V by 1 base and J by 7 bases, and 14 bases separated the two germline ends. CDR3 DNA sequence: TGTGCCACCAGCAGAGTTTACGCGACAGTCAATTCACCCCTCCACTTT. Translated: CATSRVYATVNSPLHF.

The chain recombines TRBV21-1 with TRBJ1-2; TRBD1, the table's D call, was not compared with the DNA. TRBV21-1 is a documented pseudogene. The CDR3 loop spans 14 amino acids. This CDR3 is CASSMWARNYGYTF. The CDR3 region has the DNA TGTGCCAGCAGCATGTGGGCCAGGAACTATGGCTACACCTTC.

By its share, this clone is medium-sized. The chain couples TRBV2 to TRBJ1-1, with 7 bases matching TRBD1. J was trimmed by 1 base and V by 7 bases; bases with no gene match: 3. Germline V gene sequence: CDR1 SNHLY, CDR2 FYNNEI. The length of the CDR3 is 13 residues. The CDR3 reads CASTEGANTEAFF. The CDR3 region has the DNA TGTGCCAGCACCGAGGGGGCGAACACTGAAGCTTTCTTT.